This is a list of T cell receptor beta chains from one sample in a study of blood T cells in healthy people across ages. TCRdb used MiXCR to reprocess the 5' RACE reads, holding one entry per CDR3 protein. The sample has around 870,000 distinct CDR3 sequences; less than 35% are singletons. Material for sequencing was blood. These receptors were taken from a woman aged 80 or over in good health. Both conserved end residues are trimmed from each CDR3. Fields, in order: clone size, V gene, J gene, CDR3 protein. Expanded clones are given a class, and other clones once, few, many or no size at all.

clone_size: few
v_call: TRBV28
j_call: TRBJ2-3
cdr3_aa: ASRRRPGQLKDTQY

clone_size: NA
v_call: TRBV5-5
j_call: TRBJ2-5
cdr3_aa: ASSWATGPQETQY

clone_size: many
v_call: TRBV24-1
j_call: TRBJ2-5
cdr3_aa: ATSDLSDRQETQY

clone_size: many
v_call: TRBV20-1
j_call: TRBJ1-2
cdr3_aa: SAKDRGRNNYGYT

clone_size: NA
v_call: TRBV2
j_call: TRBJ2-3
cdr3_aa: ASRPVRGTQY

clone_size: NA
v_call: TRBV6-1
j_call: TRBJ2-1
cdr3_aa: ASSVGQNFYNEQF

clone_size: NA
v_call: TRBV6-1
j_call: TRBJ2-6
cdr3_aa: ASSQLAGELSGANVLT

clone_size: many
v_call: TRBV5-3
j_call: TRBJ2-7
cdr3_aa: ARSFGWVKARSSYEQY

clone_size: NA
v_call: TRBV20-1
j_call: NA
cdr3_aa: SARDPIGGNGCREQY

clone_size: few
v_call: TRBV24-1
j_call: TRBJ1-1
cdr3_aa: ATSDRDWGEAF

clone_size: NA
v_call: TRBV7-9
j_call: TRBJ1-6
cdr3_aa: ASSLEGRGDSSPLH

clone_size: few
v_call: TRBV7-8
j_call: TRBJ1-1
cdr3_aa: ASSLGRGRTEAF

clone_size: once
v_call: TRBV13
j_call: TRBJ2-1
cdr3_aa: ASSSGTGGREQF

clone_size: NA
v_call: TRBV6-1
j_call: TRBJ1-1
cdr3_aa: ASSPDRVNAEAF

clone_size: NA
v_call: TRBV19
j_call: TRBJ1-2
cdr3_aa: ASSSPQGRAYGYT

clone_size: NA
v_call: TRBV7-3
j_call: TRBJ2-1
cdr3_aa: ASSAGGSPYNEQF

clone_size: many
v_call: TRBV7-9
j_call: TRBJ2-6
cdr3_aa: ASSTRVTGANVLT

clone_size: NA
v_call: TRBV10-2
j_call: TRBJ2-1
cdr3_aa: ASLSGLAGGNEQF

clone_size: few
v_call: TRBV21-1
j_call: TRBJ1-1
cdr3_aa: ASSKDSGDTEAF

clone_size: once
v_call: TRBV6-1
j_call: TRBJ2-7
cdr3_aa: ASAGMYEQY

clone_size: NA
v_call: TRBV5-1
j_call: TRBJ2-5
cdr3_aa: ASSSPNGGSDQETQY

clone_size: NA
v_call: TRBV6-5
j_call: TRBJ2-3
cdr3_aa: ASSYGRGTDTQY

clone_size: NA
v_call: TRBV3-1
j_call: NA
cdr3_aa: DSSLQAFEQY

clone_size: NA
v_call: TRBV7-6
j_call: TRBJ2-7
cdr3_aa: ASSGQGQGSYEQY

clone_size: NA
v_call: TRBV20-1
j_call: TRBJ2-3
cdr3_aa: SARPRAGFTDTQY

clone_size: many
v_call: TRBV7-8
j_call: TRBJ1-1
cdr3_aa: ASSFPNTEAF

clone_size: NA
v_call: TRBV7-2
j_call: TRBJ1-6
cdr3_aa: ASSRTGQGSSPLH

clone_size: many
v_call: TRBV6-5
j_call: TRBJ2-7
cdr3_aa: ASSSITGRSYEQY

clone_size: many
v_call: TRBV24-1
j_call: TRBJ2-1
cdr3_aa: ATSEITATGISNEQF

clone_size: many
v_call: TRBV9
j_call: TRBJ2-3
cdr3_aa: ASSGKGWDTQY

clone_size: many
v_call: TRBV7-9
j_call: TRBJ2-1
cdr3_aa: ASLAGGLNEQF

clone_size: many
v_call: TRBV5-6
j_call: TRBJ2-1
cdr3_aa: ASSTPRNRVGGGNEQF

clone_size: many
v_call: TRBV6-2/TRBV6-3
j_call: TRBJ2-3
cdr3_aa: ASNGYRPTDTQY

clone_size: many
v_call: TRBV7-2
j_call: TRBJ2-3
cdr3_aa: ASSSRTADTQY

clone_size: many
v_call: TRBV24-1
j_call: TRBJ2-1
cdr3_aa: ATSDRGQLNNEQF

clone_size: many
v_call: TRBV6-5
j_call: TRBJ2-6
cdr3_aa: ASSYGRSSGANVLT

clone_size: NA
v_call: TRBV5-1
j_call: TRBJ1-1
cdr3_aa: ASSLAGISEAF

clone_size: NA
v_call: TRBV12-3/TRBV12-4
j_call: TRBJ2-4
cdr3_aa: ASSFDGLAKNIQY

clone_size: few
v_call: TRBV6-1
j_call: TRBJ1-5
cdr3_aa: ASSPIGGIYSNQPQH